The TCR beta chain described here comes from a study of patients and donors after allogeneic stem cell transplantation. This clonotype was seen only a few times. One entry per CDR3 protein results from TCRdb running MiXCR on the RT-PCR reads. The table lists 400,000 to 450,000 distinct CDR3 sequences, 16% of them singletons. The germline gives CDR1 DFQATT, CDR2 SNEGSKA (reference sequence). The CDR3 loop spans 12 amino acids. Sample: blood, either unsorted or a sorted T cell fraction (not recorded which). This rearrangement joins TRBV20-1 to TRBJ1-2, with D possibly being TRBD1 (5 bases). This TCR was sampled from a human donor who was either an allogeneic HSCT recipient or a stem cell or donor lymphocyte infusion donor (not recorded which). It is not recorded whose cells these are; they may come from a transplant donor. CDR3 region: CSPGGRDYGYTF. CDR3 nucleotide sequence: TGCAGCCCCGGGGGGAGGGACTATGGCTACACCTTC.